This T cell receptor beta chain stems from a study of cytomegalovirus exposure and HLA in healthy donors. Study background: From about 200 million T cells, an earlier analysis saw 120 million or so unique TCR beta sequences. Drawn from HLA-typed donors, some 80 million unique TCRs were held in an early data release. Broader study findings: Later work found most CMV-associated TCR beta chains apparently HLA-restricted.

The PCR was carried out with 60 Vbeta primers and 13 Jbeta primers. This table comes from immunoSEQ multiplex PCR, and its TCRdb copy is limited to in-frame clones, with some not included. Among 150,000 to 200,000 clones listed, about 70% were seen once. After removal of 5 bases from V and 4 bases from J, the junction contained 6 bases not matched to a gene. Per the germline V gene, CDR1 is SEHNR and CDR2 is FQNEAQ (reference sequence). CDR3 length: 14 amino acids. In regard to this clone: Its antigen is still unknown.

The receptor was isolated from a woman between 25 and 40 years old in good health and CMV-seronegative. Sequences were obtained from PBMCs. The V gene is TRBV7-9, the J gene TRBJ2-7; 9 nucleotides line up with TRBD1. The CDR3 DNA sequence: TGTGCCAGCAGCAACCCGGGACAGGGATACGAGCAGTACTTC. It is translated as CASSNPGQGYEQYF.